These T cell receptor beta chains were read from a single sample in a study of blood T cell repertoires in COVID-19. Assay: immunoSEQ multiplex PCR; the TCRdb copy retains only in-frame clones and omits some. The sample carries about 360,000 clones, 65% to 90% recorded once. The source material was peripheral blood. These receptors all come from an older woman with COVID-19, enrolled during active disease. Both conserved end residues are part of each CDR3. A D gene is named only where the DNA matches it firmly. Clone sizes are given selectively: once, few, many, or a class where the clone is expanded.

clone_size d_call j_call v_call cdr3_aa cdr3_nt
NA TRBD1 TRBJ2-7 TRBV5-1 CASSLGQGADEQYF TGCGCCAGCAGCTTGGGGCAGGGGGCGGACGAGCAGTACTTC
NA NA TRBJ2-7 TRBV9 CASSVGTEYEQYF TGTGCCAGCAGCGTAGGGACAGAGTACGAGCAGTACTTC
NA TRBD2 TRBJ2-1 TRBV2 CASSQTSGGTNEQFF TGTGCCAGCAGTCAGACTAGCGGGGGAACCAATGAGCAGTTCTTC
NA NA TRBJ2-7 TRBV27 CASSLGGGNSYEQYF TGTGCCAGCAGTTTAGGGGGCGGTAACTCCTACGAGCAGTACTTC
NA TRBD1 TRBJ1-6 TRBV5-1 CASTRTGDYNSPLHF TGCGCCAGCACCCGGACAGGCGATTATAATTCACCCCTCCACTTT
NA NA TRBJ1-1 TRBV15 CATSPWGGTEAFF TGTGCCACCAGCCCTTGGGGGGGAACTGAAGCTTTCTTT
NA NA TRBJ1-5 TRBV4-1 CASSHTTGYSNQPQHF TGCGCCAGCAGCCACACGACAGGTTATAGCAATCAGCCCCAGCATTTT
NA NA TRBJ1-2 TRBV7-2 CASSLDGGANYGYTF TGTGCCAGCAGCTTAGATGGGGGGGCCAACTATGGCTACACCTTC
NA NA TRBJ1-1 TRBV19 CASSLGSEAFF TGTGCCAGTAGTCTTGGCTCTGAAGCTTTCTTT
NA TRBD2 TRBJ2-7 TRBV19 CASSIALTSGEAYF TGTGCCAGTAGTATAGCCCTAACTAGCGGGGAGGCGTACTTC
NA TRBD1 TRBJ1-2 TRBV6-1 CASSEPGQRAYGYTF TGTGCCAGCAGTGAACCGGGACAGAGAGCGTATGGCTACACCTTC
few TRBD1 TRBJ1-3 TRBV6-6 CASSFGQGTGNTIYF TGTGCCAGCAGTTTCGGACAGGGGACAGGAAACACCATATATTTT
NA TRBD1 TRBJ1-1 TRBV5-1 CASSRIRQGAITEAFF TGCGCCAGCAGCCGAATTAGACAGGGGGCGATCACTGAAGCTTTCTTT
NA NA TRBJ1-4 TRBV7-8 CASSLDPGGNTEKLFF TGTGCCAGCAGCCTAGACCCCGGAGGTAATACTGAAAAACTGTTTTTT
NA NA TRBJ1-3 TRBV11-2 CASSNNQRYSSGNTIYF TGTGCCAGCAGCAATAACCAAAGATATAGCTCTGGAAACACCATATATTTT
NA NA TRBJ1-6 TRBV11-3 CASSSDRNSPLHF TGTGCCAGCAGCTCGGACAGAAATTCACCCCTCCACTTT
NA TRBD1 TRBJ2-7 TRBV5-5 CASSYRGLYEQYF TGTGCCAGCAGCTACAGGGGTCTCTACGAGCAGTACTTC
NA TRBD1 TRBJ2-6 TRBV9 CASSVTGTGAPGANVLTF TGTGCCAGCAGCGTCACCGGGACAGGGGCTCCCGGGGCCAACGTCCTGACTTTC
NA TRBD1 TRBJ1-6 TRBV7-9 CASSSLTGRSSPLHF TGTGCCAGCAGCTCGTTGACAGGGCGGTCTTCACCCCTCCACTTT
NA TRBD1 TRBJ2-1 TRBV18 CASSLRGGTGGNEQFF TGTGCCAGCTCCCTCCGAGGGGGGACAGGGGGCAATGAGCAGTTCTTC
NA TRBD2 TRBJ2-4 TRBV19 CASSIVSSGGSKNIQYF TGTGCCAGTAGTATAGTCTCTAGCGGGGGTTCCAAAAACATTCAGTACTTC
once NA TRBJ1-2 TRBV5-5 CASRPAWPNYGYTF TGTGCCAGCAGGCCCGCTTGGCCTAACTATGGCTACACCTTC
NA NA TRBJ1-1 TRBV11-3 CASSTRGGGTEAFF TGTGCCAGCAGTACACGGGGAGGGGGCACTGAAGCTTTCTTT
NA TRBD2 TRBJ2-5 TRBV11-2 CASSSALAGEQETQYF TGTGCCAGCAGCTCCGCTTTAGCGGGGGAACAAGAGACCCAGTACTTC
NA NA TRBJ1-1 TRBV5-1 CASSLVFGQQNTEAFF TGCGCCAGCAGCTTGGTGTTTGGGCAGCAGAACACTGAAGCTTTCTTT
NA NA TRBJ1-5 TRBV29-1 CSVGEGGVNQPQHF TGCAGCGTTGGTGAAGGAGGGGTAAATCAGCCCCAGCATTTT
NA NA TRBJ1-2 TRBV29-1 CSVQDQGSYGYTF TGCAGCGTTCAAGATCAGGGGTCCTATGGCTACACCTTC
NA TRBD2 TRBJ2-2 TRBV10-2 CASRGGNTGELFF TGCGCCAGTCGGGGGGGAAACACCGGGGAGCTGTTTTTT